This record covers a single TCR beta chain. The data are from a study of identical twins. Each CDR3 protein is one row after TCRdb ran MiXCR on the 5' RACE reads. In the table there are about 520,000 distinct CDR3 sequences, under 25% of which are singletons. The V end lost 3 bases, the J end lost 6 bases, and 9 bases lay between the germline ends. This CDR3 is 14 amino acids long. The data were also submitted as part of a second study, on T cells expressing NK-cell markers.

This chain uses TRBV12-3 or TRBV12-4 with TRBJ1-6; D uncertain. The TCR originated in a woman aged 18-29 years in good health. The sequencing input was CD4+ T cells sorted from blood. DNA for the CDR3: TGTGCCAGCAGTTTCAGCCTCGCTAATTCACCCCTCCACTTT. Its translation: CASSFSLANSPLHF.